These 12 T cell receptor beta chains were sequenced from one sample in a study of identical twins listed by TCRdb under 2016. Library generation was performed with 5' RACE. Sequenced on an Illumina HiSeq 2000. In-frame beta chains were kept once TCRdb had trimmed the public reads at Q25 with fastp and called clones with MiXCR. Rows with a matching CDR3 protein are joined into one entry that keeps the most common DNA and genes. The sample has hundreds of thousands of distinct CDR3 sequences on record, approximately 18% of them singletons. Around 13% of the sample rests with the top ten. This sample also appeared in a second study, on T cells expressing NK-cell markers.

Sequenced input: PBMCs. The origin of the receptors is a woman under 30 in good health.

The CDR3 loop is CASSPRSSGSSYEQYF. The CDR3 coding sequence is TGTGCCAGCAGCCCGCGCTCTAGCGGGAGTTCGTACGAGCAGTACTTC. V and J are TRBV7-6 and TRBJ2-7, with 10 bases that match TRBD2. Germline V gene sequence: CDR1 SGHVS, CDR2 FNYEAQ. The J segment lost 4 bases and the V segment lost 5 bases, leaving 11 bases of the junction unmatched. This CDR3 is built from 16 residues.

There are a few counts of this clonotype. In DNA, the CDR3 is TGTGCCAGCAGTTTACAGGGAGATTCGGGAAACACCATATATTTT. Its translation: CASSLQGDSGNTIYF. This rearrangement joins TRBV12-3 or TRBV12-4 to TRBJ1-3; a possible D gene is TRBD1 (5 bases). The CDR3 has 15 amino acids. Trimming pared 2 bases from V and 4 bases from J, leaving 12 bases between.

This clonotype was detected only once. V gene TRBV2 combines with J gene TRBJ2-5, with 7 bases that match TRBD1. This CDR3 has 14 amino acids. Looked up from germline, CDR1 is SNHLY and CDR2 is FYNNEI. V dropped 4 bases and J dropped 7; count of bases not matched to a gene: 9. The CDR3 loop is CASSVAGGRGTQYF. CDR3 coding DNA: TGTGCCAGCAGTGTAGCAGGGGGAAGGGGGACCCAGTACTTC.

This chain connects TRBV29-1 to TRBJ2-1; D is unclear. V was shortened by 5 bases and J by 0 bases, with 17 bases between the two germline ends. The V gene's germline CDR1 is SQVTM and CDR2 ANQGSEA. This CDR3 has 16 amino acids. CDR3: CSVMAADSSSYNEQFF. Here the CDR3 DNA reads TGCAGCGTTATGGCAGCTGATTCAAGCTCCTACAATGAGCAGTTCTTC.

The chain has TRBV19 and TRBJ2-2; 7 bases are shared with TRBD1. Germline assignment: CDR1 LNHDA and CDR2 SQIVND (reference sequence). J lost 2 bases, V lost 5 bases, and 8 bases had no gene match. This CDR3 has 16 amino acids. The CDR3 spells CASSRTGTENTGELFF. The CDR3, as DNA: TGTGCCAGTAGTCGAACCGGGACAGAAAACACCGGGGAGCTGTTTTTT. Filled out from reference TRBV19 and TRBJ2-2, the complete variable domain reads DGGITQSPKYLFRKEGQNVTLSCEQNLNHDAMYWYRQDPGQGLRLIYYSQIVNDFQKGDIAEGYSVSREKKESFPLTVTSAQKNPTAFYLCASSRTGTENTGELFFGEGSRLTVL.

This clonotype was recorded many times. The chain links TRBV20-1 to TRBJ2-5; D perhaps matches TRBD2 (7 bases). The CDR3 is made up of 15 amino acids. Germline assignment: CDR1 DFQATT and CDR2 SNEGSKA (reference sequence). Trimming took 6 bases from V and 4 from J, leaving 21 bases between them. CDR3 bases: TGCAGTGCCTACCAAGCCCAGCGGGACACAGAGACCCAGTACTTC. It specifies CSAYQAQRDTETQYF.

This clonotype was picked up a small number of times. The chain has TRBV20-1 and TRBJ2-7; TRBD1 matches 7 bases. This CDR3 is 13 amino acids long. Trimming took 4 bases from V and 7 from J; bases not matched to a gene: 10. CDR1 is DFQATT and CDR2 is SNEGSKA in the germline V gene (reference sequence). As DNA, the CDR3 is TGCAGTGCTAAGAGACAGGGCCCTGAGGAGCAGTACTTC. This gives the protein CSAKRQGPEEQYF.

This clonotype was seen at least ten times. A read error may account for a junction end that differs from germline. The chain joins TRBV12-3 or TRBV12-4 to TRBJ2-1; 12 positions agree with TRBD2. The CDR3 has 14 amino acids. The CDR3 nucleotides are TGTGCCAGCAGTCTAGCGGGAGGGCCGGATGAGCAGTTCTTC. This codes for CASSLAGGPDEQFF.

The V gene is TRBV12-3 or TRBV12-4, the J gene TRBJ2-3, with D unresolved. V was trimmed by 10 bases and J by 4 bases, leaving 12 bases between them. This CDR3 is 12 amino acids long. This chain's CDR3 is CATGLAPDTQYF. CDR3 nucleotide sequence: TGTGCCACCGGGTTGGCTCCAGATACGCAGTATTTT.

CDR3 residues: CASSIVPGTDTQYF. DNA of the CDR3: TGTGCCAGTAGTATCGTTCCGGGAACAGATACGCAGTATTTT. The rearrangement joins TRBV19 to TRBJ2-3; tentatively, D is TRBD2 (5 bases). Germline V gene sequence: CDR1 LNHDA, CDR2 SQIVND (reference sequence). The ends were cut back, 3 bases at V and 3 bases at J, with 10 bases in the middle. The CDR3 covers 14 residues.

This clonotype was recorded at least ten times. The V gene is TRBV12-3 or TRBV12-4, the J gene TRBJ2-1; TRBD2 agrees at 8 bases. Losses at the gene ends were 3 bases for V and 12 bases for J; bases not matched to a gene: 1. This CDR3 region has 11 residues. The CDR3 DNA reads as TGTGCCAGCAGTTTGGGACTAGGGCAGTTCTTC. Translated: CASSLGLGQFF.

The V gene is TRBV20-1, the J gene TRBJ2-7, with TRBD2 matching over 10 bases. The CDR3 is 14 amino acids. Germline CDR1 reads DFQATT; CDR2 reads SNEGSKA (reference sequence). After removal of 1 base from V and 7 bases from J, the junction contained 7 bases not matched to a gene. CDR3 sequence: CSARVLAGREEQYF. DNA of the CDR3: TGCAGTGCTAGAGTACTAGCGGGAAGGGAGGAGCAGTACTTC.